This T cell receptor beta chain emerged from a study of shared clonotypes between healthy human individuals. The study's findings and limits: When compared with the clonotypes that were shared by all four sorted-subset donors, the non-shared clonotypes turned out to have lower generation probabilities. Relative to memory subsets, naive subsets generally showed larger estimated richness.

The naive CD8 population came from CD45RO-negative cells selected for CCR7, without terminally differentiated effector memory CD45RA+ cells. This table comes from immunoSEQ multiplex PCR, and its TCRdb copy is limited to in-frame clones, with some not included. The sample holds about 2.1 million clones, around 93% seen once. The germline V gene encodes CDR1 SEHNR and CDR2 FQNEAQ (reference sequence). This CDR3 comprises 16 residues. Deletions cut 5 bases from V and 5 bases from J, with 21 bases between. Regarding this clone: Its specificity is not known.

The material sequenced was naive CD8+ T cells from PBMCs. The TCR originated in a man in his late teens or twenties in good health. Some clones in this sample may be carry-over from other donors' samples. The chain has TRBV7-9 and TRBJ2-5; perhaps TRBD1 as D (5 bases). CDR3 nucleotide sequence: TGTGCCAGCAGCCTGGCCTCAGGGCAGAGGCGGGAGACCCAGTACTTC. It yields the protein CASSLASGQRRETQYF.